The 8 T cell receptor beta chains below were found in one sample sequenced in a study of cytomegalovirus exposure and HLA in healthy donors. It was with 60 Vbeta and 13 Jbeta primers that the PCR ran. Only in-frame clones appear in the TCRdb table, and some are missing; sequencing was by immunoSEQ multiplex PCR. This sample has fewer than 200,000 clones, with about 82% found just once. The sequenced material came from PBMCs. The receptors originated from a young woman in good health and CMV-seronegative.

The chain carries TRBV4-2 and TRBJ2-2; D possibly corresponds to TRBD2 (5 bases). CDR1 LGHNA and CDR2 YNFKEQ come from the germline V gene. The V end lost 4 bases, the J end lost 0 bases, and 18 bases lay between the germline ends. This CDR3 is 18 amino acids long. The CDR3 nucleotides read TGTGCCAGCAGCCCTTATTTTTCGGACTTCGCGAACACCGGGGAGCTGTTTTTT. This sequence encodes CASSPYFSDFANTGELFF.

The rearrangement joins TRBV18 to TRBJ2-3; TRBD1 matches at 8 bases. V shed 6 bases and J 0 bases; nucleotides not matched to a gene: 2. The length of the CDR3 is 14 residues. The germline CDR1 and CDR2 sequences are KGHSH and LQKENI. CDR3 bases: TGTGCCAGCTCGGGGACAGGCAGCACAGATACGCAGTATTTT. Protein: CASSGTGSTDTQYF.

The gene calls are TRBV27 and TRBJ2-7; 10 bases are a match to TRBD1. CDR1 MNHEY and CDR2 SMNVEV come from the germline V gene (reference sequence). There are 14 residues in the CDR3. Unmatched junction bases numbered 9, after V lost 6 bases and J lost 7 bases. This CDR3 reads CASRGTGEGREQYF. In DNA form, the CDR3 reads TGTGCCAGCAGGGGGACAGGGGAGGGGAGGGAGCAGTACTTC.

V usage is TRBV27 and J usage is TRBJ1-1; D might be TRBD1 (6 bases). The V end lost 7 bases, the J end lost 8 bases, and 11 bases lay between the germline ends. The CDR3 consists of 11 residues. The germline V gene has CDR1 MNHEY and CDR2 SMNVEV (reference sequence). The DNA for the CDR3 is TGTGCCAGCACGGCCGGGACAGAAGCTTTCTTT. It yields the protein CASTAGTEAFF.

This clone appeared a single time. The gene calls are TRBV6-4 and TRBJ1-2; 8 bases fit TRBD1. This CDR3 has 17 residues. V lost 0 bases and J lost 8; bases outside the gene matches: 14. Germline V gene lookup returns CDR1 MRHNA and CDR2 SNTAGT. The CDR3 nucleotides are TGTGCCAGCAGTGACTCGAATACCAGGGGGCCCATGGAGGGCTACACCTTC. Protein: CASSDSNTRGPMEGYTF.

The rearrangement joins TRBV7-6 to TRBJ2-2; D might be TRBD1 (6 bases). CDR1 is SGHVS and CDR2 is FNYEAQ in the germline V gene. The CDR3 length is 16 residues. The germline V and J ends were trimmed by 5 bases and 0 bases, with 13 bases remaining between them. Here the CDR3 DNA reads TGTGCCAGCAGCCTCCGACGGGACACGAACACCGGGGAGCTGTTTTTT. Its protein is CASSLRRDTNTGELFF.

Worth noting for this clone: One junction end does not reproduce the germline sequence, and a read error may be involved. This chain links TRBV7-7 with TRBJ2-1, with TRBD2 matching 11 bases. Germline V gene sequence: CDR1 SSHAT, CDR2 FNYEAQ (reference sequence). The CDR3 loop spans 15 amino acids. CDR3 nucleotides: TGTGCTAGCAGTGAGTCCGGGACTAGCGGAAATGAGCAGTTCTTC. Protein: CASSESGTSGNEQFF.

DNA of the CDR3: TGTGCCAGCAGCTCACTAGCGGGGAGCTCCTACGAGCAGTACTTC. Translating it yields CASSSLAGSSYEQYF. The chain couples TRBV11-2 to TRBJ2-7; 10 nucleotides line up with TRBD2. J was trimmed by 0 bases and V by 4 bases; bases with no gene match: 3. Germline loops: CDR1 SGHAT, CDR2 FQNNGV. The CDR3 runs to 15 residues.